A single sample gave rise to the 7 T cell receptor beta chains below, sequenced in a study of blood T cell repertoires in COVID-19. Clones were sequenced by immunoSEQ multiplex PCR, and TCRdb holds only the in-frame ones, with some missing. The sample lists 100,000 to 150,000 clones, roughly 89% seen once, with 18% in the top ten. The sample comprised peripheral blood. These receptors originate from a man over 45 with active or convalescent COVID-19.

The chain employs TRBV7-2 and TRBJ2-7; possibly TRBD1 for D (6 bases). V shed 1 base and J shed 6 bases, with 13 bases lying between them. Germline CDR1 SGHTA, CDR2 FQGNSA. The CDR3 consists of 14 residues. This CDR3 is CASSLDTGSSEQYF. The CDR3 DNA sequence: TGTGCCAGCAGCTTAGACACAGGGTCGAGCGAGCAGTACTTC.

The CDR3 here is CASSRNPGQGNSPLHF. The CDR3, as DNA: TGCGCCAGCAGCAGAAATCCAGGACAGGGCAATTCACCCCTCCACTTT. V is TRBV5-1 and J is TRBJ1-6, with 8 bases that match TRBD1. The V gene's germline CDR1 is SGHRS and CDR2 YFSETQ. Trimming cost V 4 bases and J 7 bases; bases outside gene matches: 10. CDR3 length: 16 amino acids.

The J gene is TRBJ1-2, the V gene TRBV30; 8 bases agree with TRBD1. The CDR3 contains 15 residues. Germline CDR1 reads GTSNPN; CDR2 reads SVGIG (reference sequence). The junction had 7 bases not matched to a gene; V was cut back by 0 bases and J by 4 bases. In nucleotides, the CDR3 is TGTGCCTGGAGTGTACTGGGACAGGCCTTCTATGGCTACACCTTC. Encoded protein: CAWSVLGQAFYGYTF.

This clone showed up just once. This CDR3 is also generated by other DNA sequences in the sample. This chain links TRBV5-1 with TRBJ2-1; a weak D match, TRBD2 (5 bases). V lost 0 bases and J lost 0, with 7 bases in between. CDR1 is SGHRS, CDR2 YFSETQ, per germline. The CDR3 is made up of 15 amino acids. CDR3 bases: TGCGCCAGCAGCTTGGTTGGGAGCTCCTACAATGAGCAGTTCTTC. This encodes CASSLVGSSYNEQFF.

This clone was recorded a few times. CDR3 DNA: TGCAGTGCTAGTTTCCAGAGGGCAGATACGCAGTATTTT. Translated, it gives CSASFQRADTQYF. This sequence joins TRBV20-1 and TRBJ2-3; D may be TRBD2 (5 bases). Trimming took off 3 bases at V and 4 bases at J, with 11 bases between the two ends. CDR3 size: 13 residues. The V gene's germline CDR1 is DFQATT and CDR2 SNEGSKA (reference sequence).

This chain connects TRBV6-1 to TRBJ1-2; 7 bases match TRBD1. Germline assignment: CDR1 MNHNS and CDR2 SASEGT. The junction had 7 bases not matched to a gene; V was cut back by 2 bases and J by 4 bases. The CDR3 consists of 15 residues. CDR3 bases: TGTGCCAGCAGTGAACGGACAGGAGGAATCTATGGCTACACCTTC. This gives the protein CASSERTGGIYGYTF.

CDR3 nucleotides: TGTGCCAGCAGCTTAGAACAGGGGACTGAAAAACTGTTTTTT. This gives the protein CASSLEQGTEKLFF. J is TRBJ1-4 and V is TRBV7-2; TRBD1 agrees at 7 bases. Losses at the gene ends were 1 base for V and 7 bases for J; bases not matched to a gene: 3. In germline, CDR1 is SGHTA, CDR2 FQGNSA. The CDR3 covers 14 residues.